The clone carrying this T cell receptor (beta chain) was seen more than once but under ten times. The antigen remains unidentified. V lost 5 bases and J lost 3, with 14 bases in between. This CDR3 spans 15 amino acids. Unique molecular identifiers featured in how the TCRbeta library was prepared. MiXCR was run by TCRdb on the PCR reads, yielding one entry per CDR3 protein. Of fewer than 700,000 distinct CDR3 sequences in the sample, around 23% were seen once. This sample was included in a study of T-cell reconstitution after alpha-beta-depleted transplantation in children. Study outcomes and limitations: T-cell counts and diversity at one year following transplant were attributed mainly to newly produced T cells. Some patients owed their high day-60 TCRbeta diversity to surviving recipient T cells and thymic progenitors. As was reported, about two months after transplant, alpha-beta T cells came from several hundred expanded graft clones.

The receptor comes from a boy younger than two who had a stem cell transplant for acute myeloid leukemia, so the T cells may come from the graft donor. The chain carries TRBV12-3 or TRBV12-4 and TRBJ2-1; a possible D gene is TRBD1 (6 bases). The sequences come from PBMCs, mostly from graft donor cells, collected 360 days after TCRalphabeta/CD19-depleted stem cell transplant. The CDR3 reads CASSNRESFYNEQFF. The CDR3 DNA follows: TGTGCCAGCAGTAACAGGGAAAGTTTCTACAATGAGCAGTTCTTC.